These T cell receptor beta chains were read from a single sample in a study of blood T cell repertoires in COVID-19. The method was immunoSEQ multiplex PCR; TCRdb's version includes in-frame clones alone and lacks a portion of them. The table has under 250,000 clones, approximately 80% seen once. Sequences were obtained from peripheral blood. All receptors derive from a man aged 25 to 45 who had recovered from COVID-19. CDR3s include the opening cysteine and the closing phenylalanine or tryptophan. D genes are given only for firm matches. Size values are once, few and many counts, or a class for expanded clones, and some rows have none.

clone_size,j_call,d_call,v_call,cdr3_aa,cdr3_nt
.,TRBJ2-7,TRBD1,TRBV5-1,CASSLALRGRGQEQYF,TGCGCCAGCAGCTTGGCCCTACGTGGCAGGGGGCAAGAGCAGTACTTC
.,TRBJ1-6,.,TRBV2,CASKLRESDNSPLHF,TGTGCCAGCAAGCTCAGGGAATCCGATAATTCACCCCTCCACTTT
.,TRBJ1-1,.,TRBV14,CASSRLNTEAFF,TGTGCCAGCAGCCGGCTGAACACTGAAGCTTTCTTT
.,TRBJ2-3,TRBD2,TRBV6-4,CASSDTGLADTQYF,TGTGCCAGCAGTGACACGGGACTAGCAGATACGCAGTATTTT
once,TRBJ1-3,TRBD1,TRBV5-1,CASRPTGTVGNTIYF,TGCGCCAGCAGGCCTACCGGGACAGTTGGAAACACCATATATTTT
.,TRBJ1-2,TRBD1,TRBV4-1,CASSQVPGQGSYGYTF,TGCGCCAGCAGCCAAGTCCCGGGACAGGGTTCCTATGGCTACACCTTC
many,TRBJ2-7,.,TRBV6-2/TRBV6-3,CASSYNNYEQYF,TGTGCCAGCAGTTATAACAACTACGAGCAGTACTTC
.,TRBJ1-1,.,TRBV6-4,CASKRDRQNTEAFF,TGTGCCAGCAAGAGGGATAGACAGAACACTGAAGCTTTCTTT
.,TRBJ1-2,TRBD1,TRBV28,CASREPTGQGGYGYTF,TGTGCCAGCAGAGAACCAACGGGACAGGGCGGCTATGGCTACACCTTC
.,TRBJ2-1,.,TRBV7-8,CASSLVGGSYNEQFF,TGTGCCAGCAGCTTAGTCGGGGGCTCCTACAATGAGCAGTTCTTC
once,TRBJ1-1,TRBD1,TRBV6-6,CASSYGQGAIEAFF,TGTGCCAGCAGTTACGGCCAGGGGGCAATTGAAGCTTTCTTT
.,TRBJ2-1,.,TRBV2,CASSEQSGIYNEQFF,TGTGCCAGCAGTGAACAAAGCGGCATCTACAATGAGCAGTTCTTC
.,TRBJ2-3,.,TRBV5-4,CASRVVGSYSTDTQYF,TGTGCCAGCAGGGTCGTGGGGAGCTATAGCACAGATACGCAGTATTTT
.,TRBJ2-7,TRBD2,TRBV11-2,CASSLLASGHYEQYF,TGTGCCAGCAGCTTGTTGGCTAGCGGGCACTACGAGCAGTACTTC
.,TRBJ1-5,.,TRBV7-2,CAGPRRVRYSNQPQHF,TGTGCCGGTCCGAGGCGGGTCCGTTATAGCAATCAGCCCCAGCATTTT
.,TRBJ1-4,.,TRBV29-1,CSVARNTGEKLFF,TGCAGCGTTGCAAGAAATACGGGGGAAAAACTGTTTTTT
.,TRBJ2-1,TRBD1,TRBV2,CAREGTVYNEQFF,TGTGCCAGAGAGGGGACAGTCTACAATGAGCAGTTCTTC
.,TRBJ1-1,.,TRBV5-4,CASSLEVQTEAFF,TGTGCCAGCAGCTTGGAGGTACAGACTGAAGCTTTCTTT
once,TRBJ2-5,TRBD2,TRBV14,CASSQDMLAGQETQYF,TGTGCCAGCAGCCAAGACATGCTAGCGGGGCAAGAGACCCAGTACTTC
.,TRBJ1-3,.,TRBV28,CASRTGGEGNTIYF,TGTGCCAGCAGGACGGGGGGCGAAGGAAACACCATATATTTT
.,TRBJ2-2,.,TRBV2,CASSERGAVNTGELFF,TGTGCCAGCAGTGAACGTGGGGCTGTGAACACCGGGGAGCTGTTTTTT
.,TRBJ1-1,.,TRBV10-2,CASSGWGGEEAFF,TGCGCCAGCAGTGGGTGGGGCGGGGAGGAAGCTTTCTTT
.,TRBJ2-5,TRBD2,TRBV6-5,CACSRAGGEETQYF,TGTGCCTGCAGCCGAGCGGGGGGCGAAGAGACCCAGTACTTC
.,TRBJ2-3,TRBD2,TRBV9,CASSEGTSITDTQYF,TGTGCCAGCAGCGAGGGGACTAGTATCACAGATACGCAGTATTTT
.,TRBJ2-1,.,TRBV21-1,CASMTSGGATYNEQFF,TGTGCCAGCATGACTAGCGGGGGGGCAACCTACAATGAGCAGTTCTTC
.,TRBJ2-3,TRBD2,TRBV6-5,CASSYDAAGGTDTQYF,TGTGCCAGCAGTTACGACGCGGCGGGGGGGACAGATACGCAGTATTTT
.,TRBJ1-4,.,TRBV14,CASSQVAALGGKLFF,TGTGCCAGCAGCCAAGTGGCGGCCTTGGGGGGAAAACTGTTTTTT
.,TRBJ2-3,TRBD2,TRBV3-1/TRBV3-2,CASSRRTSGTDTQYF,TGTGCCAGCAGCCGAAGGACTAGCGGGACAGATACGCAGTATTTT
once,TRBJ2-2,.,TRBV7-6,CASSLMTGGNTGELFF,TGTGCCAGCAGCTTGATGACAGGAGGGAACACCGGGGAGCTGTTTTTT
.,TRBJ2-3,TRBD1,TRBV19,CASSDQGAYTDTQYF,TGTGCCAGTAGTGACCAGGGGGCTTACACAGATACGCAGTATTTT
.,TRBJ2-3,TRBD2,TRBV7-2,CASSLELAGGRDTQYF,TGTGCCAGCAGCTTAGAACTAGCGGGGGGCCGGGATACGCAGTATTTT
.,TRBJ2-7,.,TRBV27,CASSDVGQGDQQYF,TGTGCCAGCTCTGACGTGGGGCAGGGTGATCAGCAGTACTTC
.,TRBJ1-2,.,TRBV11-2,CASSLYEQDYGYTF,TGTGCCAGCAGCTTATACGAACAGGACTATGGCTACACCTTC
.,TRBJ2-1,TRBD1,TRBV19,CASSLDRVYNEQFF,TGTGCCAGTAGTCTGGACAGGGTATACAATGAGCAGTTCTTC
few,TRBJ1-1,TRBD1,TRBV19,CASSGTVNTEAFF,TGTGCCAGTAGCGGGACAGTGAACACTGAAGCTTTCTTT
once,TRBJ2-1,TRBD1,TRBV13,CASSLHRGWVQEQFF,TGTGCCAGCAGCCTCCACAGGGGATGGGTACAAGAGCAGTTCTTC
once,TRBJ1-1,.,TRBV11-2,CASSLGSGTEAFF,TGTGCCAGCAGCTTAGGCTCGGGCACTGAAGCTTTCTTT